This T cell receptor (beta chain) emerged from a study of vaccination and CD4 T cells after COVID-19. The treatment is: roughly nine-day PBMC culture with coronavirus spike peptide pools or control peptides (ViraFEST assay). Trimming pared 3 bases from V and 0 bases from J, leaving 6 bases between. The CDR3 has 14 amino acids. Germline values: CDR1 LNHDA, CDR2 SQIVND (reference sequence). Remarks on this clonotype: What it binds is not known.

The Oncomine TCR Beta short-read assay generated sequence data from the DNA of cultured CD4+ T cells. TCRdb passed the PCR reads through MiXCR, listing each CDR3 protein once. This sample has about 9,100 distinct CDR3 sequences, with about 70% found just once. The clonotype comes from a human donor who had recovered from COVID-19. This chain joins TRBV19 and TRBJ1-5; D is undetermined. Sequenced: CD4+ T cells from blood, cultured in vitro. For the CDR3, the DNA is TGTGCCAGTAGTATGTTGATTAGCAATCAGCCCCAGCATTTT. It encodes CASSMLISNQPQHF.